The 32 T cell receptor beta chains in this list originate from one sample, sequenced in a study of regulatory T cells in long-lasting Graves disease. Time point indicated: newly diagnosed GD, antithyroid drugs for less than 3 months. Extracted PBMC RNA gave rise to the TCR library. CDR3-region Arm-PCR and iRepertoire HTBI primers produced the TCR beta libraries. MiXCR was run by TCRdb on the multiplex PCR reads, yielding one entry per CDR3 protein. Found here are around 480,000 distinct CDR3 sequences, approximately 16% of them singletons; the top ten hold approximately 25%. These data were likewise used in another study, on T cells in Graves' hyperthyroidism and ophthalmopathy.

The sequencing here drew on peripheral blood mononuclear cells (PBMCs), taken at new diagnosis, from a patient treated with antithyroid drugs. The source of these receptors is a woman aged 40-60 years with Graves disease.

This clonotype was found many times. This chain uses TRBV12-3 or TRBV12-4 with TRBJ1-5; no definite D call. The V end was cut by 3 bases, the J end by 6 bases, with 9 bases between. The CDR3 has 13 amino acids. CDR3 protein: CASSFTGFQPQHF. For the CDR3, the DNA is TGTGCCAGCAGTTTCACTGGTTTTCAGCCCCAGCATTTT.

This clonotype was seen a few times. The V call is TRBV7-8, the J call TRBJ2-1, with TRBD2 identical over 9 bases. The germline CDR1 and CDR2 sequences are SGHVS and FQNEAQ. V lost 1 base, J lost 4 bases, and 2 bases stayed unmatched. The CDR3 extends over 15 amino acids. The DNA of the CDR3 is TGTGCCAGCAGCTTAGTTGGACTAGCGTACAATGAGCAGTTCTTC. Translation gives CASSLVGLAYNEQFF.

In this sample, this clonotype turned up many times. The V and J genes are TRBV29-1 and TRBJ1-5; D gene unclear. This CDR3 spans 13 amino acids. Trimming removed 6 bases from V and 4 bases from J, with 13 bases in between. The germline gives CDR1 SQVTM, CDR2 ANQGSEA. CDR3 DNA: TGCAGCGTCGGAGGGTTTGGGAATCAGCCCCAGCATTTT. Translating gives CSVGGFGNQPQHF.

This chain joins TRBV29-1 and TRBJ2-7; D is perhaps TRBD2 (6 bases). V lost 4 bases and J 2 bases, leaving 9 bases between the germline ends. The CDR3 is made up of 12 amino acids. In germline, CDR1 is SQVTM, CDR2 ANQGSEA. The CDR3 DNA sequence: TGCAGCGTTGTGCGCGGGACCTACGAGCAGTACTTC. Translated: CSVVRGTYEQYF.

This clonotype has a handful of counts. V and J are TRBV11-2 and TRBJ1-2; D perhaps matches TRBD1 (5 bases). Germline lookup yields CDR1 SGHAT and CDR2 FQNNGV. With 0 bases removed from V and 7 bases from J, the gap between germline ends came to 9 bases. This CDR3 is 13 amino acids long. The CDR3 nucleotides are TGTGCCAGCAGCTTAGAAGGAGGGGTTGGCTACACCTTC. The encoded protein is CASSLEGGVGYTF.

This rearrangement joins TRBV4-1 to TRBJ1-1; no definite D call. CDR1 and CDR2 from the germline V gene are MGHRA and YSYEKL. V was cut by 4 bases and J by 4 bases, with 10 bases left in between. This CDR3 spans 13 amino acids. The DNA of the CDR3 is TGCGCCAGCAGCCGACTGAGGAGCACTGAAGCTTTCTTT. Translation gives CASSRLRSTEAFF.

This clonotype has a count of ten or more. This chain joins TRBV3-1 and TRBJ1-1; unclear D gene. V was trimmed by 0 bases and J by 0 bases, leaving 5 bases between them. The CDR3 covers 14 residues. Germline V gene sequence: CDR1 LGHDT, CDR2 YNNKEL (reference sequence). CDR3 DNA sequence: TGTGCCAGCAGCCAAGATACAATGAACACTGAAGCTTTCTTT. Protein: CASSQDTMNTEAFF. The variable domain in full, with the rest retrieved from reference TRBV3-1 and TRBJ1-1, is DTAVSQTPKYLVTQMGNDKSIKCEQNLGHDTMYWYKQDSKKFLKIMFSYNNKELIINETVPNRFSPKSPDKAHLNLHINSLELGDSAVYFCASSQDTMNTEAFFGQGTRLTVV.

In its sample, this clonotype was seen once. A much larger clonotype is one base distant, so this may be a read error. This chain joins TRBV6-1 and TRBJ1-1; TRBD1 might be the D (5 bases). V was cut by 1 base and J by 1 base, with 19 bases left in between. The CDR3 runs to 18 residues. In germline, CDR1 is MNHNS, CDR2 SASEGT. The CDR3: CASSEVLGGVLQNTEAFF. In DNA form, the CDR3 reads TGTGCCAGCAGTGAAGTCCTTGGAGGGGTGTTGCAGAACACTGAAGCTTTCTTT.

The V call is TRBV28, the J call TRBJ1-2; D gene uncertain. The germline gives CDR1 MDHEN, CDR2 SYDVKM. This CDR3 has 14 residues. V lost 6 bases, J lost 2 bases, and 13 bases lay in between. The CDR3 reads CASSPLTENYGYTF. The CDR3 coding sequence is TGTGCCAGCAGCCCCCTCACAGAAAACTATGGCTACACCTTC.

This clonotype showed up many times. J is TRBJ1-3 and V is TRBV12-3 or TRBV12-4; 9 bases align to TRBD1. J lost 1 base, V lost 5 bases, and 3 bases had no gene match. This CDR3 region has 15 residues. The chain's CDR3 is CASSTDRGSGNTIYF. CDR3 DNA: TGTGCCAGCAGTACGGACAGGGGTTCTGGAAACACCATATATTTT.

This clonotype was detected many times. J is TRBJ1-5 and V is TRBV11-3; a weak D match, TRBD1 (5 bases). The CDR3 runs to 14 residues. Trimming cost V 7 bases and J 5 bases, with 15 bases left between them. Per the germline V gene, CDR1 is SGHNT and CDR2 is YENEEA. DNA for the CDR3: TGTGCCAGCACCATGACGGGGCGGCATCAGCCCCAGCATTTT. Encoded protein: CASTMTGRHQPQHF.

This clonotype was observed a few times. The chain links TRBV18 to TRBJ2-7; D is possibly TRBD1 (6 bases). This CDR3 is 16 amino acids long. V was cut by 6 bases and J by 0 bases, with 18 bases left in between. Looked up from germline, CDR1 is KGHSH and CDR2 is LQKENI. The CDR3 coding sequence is TGTGCCAGCTCTCGAGGGGGTAGTGGATCCTCCTACGAGCAGTACTTC. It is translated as CASSRGGSGSSYEQYF.

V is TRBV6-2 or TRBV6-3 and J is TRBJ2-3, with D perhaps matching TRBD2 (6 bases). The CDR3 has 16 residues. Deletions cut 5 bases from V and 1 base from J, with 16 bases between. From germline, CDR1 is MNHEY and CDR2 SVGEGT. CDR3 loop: CASSPVEGGGTDTQYF. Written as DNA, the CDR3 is TGTGCCAGCAGTCCAGTCGAGGGCGGGGGCACAGATACGCAGTATTTT.

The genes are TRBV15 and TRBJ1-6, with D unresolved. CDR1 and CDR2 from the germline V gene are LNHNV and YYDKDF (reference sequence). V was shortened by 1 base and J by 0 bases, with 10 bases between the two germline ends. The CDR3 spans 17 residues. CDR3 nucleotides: TGTGCCACCAGCAGAGTGAGCTATCCCTCCTATAATTCACCCCTCCACTTT. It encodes CATSRVSYPSYNSPLHF.

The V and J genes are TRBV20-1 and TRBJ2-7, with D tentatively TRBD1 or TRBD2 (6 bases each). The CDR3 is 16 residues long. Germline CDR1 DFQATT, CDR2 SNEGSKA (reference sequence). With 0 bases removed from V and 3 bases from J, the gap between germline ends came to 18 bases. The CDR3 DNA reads TGCAGTGCTAGAGAGGAGGGGGTGGGGAGAGGCTACGAGCAGTACTTC. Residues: CSAREEGVGRGYEQYF.

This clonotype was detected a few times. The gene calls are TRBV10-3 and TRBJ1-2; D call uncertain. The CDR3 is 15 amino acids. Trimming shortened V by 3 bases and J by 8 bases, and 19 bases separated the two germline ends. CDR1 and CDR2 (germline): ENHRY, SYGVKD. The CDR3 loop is CAISENPDIVAGYTF. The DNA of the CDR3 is TGTGCCATCAGTGAAAACCCCGACATCGTCGCGGGCTACACCTTC.

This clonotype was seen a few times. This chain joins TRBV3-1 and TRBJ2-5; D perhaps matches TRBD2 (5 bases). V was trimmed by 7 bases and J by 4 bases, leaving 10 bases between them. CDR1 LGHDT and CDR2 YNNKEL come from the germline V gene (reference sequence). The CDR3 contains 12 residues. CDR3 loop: CASTNEGETQYF. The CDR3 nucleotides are TGTGCCAGCACCAATGAGGGAGAGACCCAGTACTTC.

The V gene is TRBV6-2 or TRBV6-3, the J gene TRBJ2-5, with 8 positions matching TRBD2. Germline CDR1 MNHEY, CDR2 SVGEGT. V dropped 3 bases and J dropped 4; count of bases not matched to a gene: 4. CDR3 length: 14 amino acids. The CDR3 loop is CASSYGGGPETQYF. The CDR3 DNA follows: TGTGCCAGCAGTTATGGCGGGGGGCCAGAGACCCAGTACTTC.

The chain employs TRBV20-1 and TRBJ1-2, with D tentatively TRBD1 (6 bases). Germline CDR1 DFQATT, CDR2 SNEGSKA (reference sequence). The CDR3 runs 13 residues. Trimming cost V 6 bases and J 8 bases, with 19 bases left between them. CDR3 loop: CSANTGGLPGYTF. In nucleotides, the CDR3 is TGCAGTGCCAACACTGGGGGCCTTCCCGGCTACACCTTC.

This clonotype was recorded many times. CDR3 sequence: CASSQRPTSGGAGNEQFF. DNA of the CDR3: TGTGCCAGCAGCCAGCGCCCGACTAGCGGGGGGGCCGGCAATGAGCAGTTCTTC. This chain joins TRBV3-1 and TRBJ2-1; 14 bases line up with TRBD2. Germline V lookup: CDR1 LGHDT, CDR2 YNNKEL (reference sequence). The CDR3 is 18 amino acids. After removal of 3 bases from V and 6 bases from J, the junction contained 10 bases not matched to a gene.

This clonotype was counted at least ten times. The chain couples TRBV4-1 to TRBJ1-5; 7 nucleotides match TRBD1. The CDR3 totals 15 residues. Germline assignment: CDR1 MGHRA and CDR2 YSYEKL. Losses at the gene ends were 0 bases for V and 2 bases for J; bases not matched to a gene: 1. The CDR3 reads CASSQEQGGNQPQHF. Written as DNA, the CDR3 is TGCGCCAGCAGCCAAGAGCAGGGGGGCAATCAGCCCCAGCATTTT.

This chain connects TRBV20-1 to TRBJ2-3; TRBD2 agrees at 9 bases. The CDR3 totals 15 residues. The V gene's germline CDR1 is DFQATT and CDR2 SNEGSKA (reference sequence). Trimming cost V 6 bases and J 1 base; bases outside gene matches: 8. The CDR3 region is CSAIFSGGGTDTQYF. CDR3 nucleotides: TGCAGTGCGATCTTTAGCGGGGGAGGCACAGATACGCAGTATTTT.

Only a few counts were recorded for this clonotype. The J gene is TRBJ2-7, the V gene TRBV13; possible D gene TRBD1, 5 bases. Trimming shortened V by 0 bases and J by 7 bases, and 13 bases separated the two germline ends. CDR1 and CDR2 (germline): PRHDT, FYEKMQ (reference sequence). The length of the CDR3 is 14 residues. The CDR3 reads CASSLGAGFREQYF. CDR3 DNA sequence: TGTGCCAGCAGCTTAGGGGCAGGGTTTCGAGAGCAGTACTTC.

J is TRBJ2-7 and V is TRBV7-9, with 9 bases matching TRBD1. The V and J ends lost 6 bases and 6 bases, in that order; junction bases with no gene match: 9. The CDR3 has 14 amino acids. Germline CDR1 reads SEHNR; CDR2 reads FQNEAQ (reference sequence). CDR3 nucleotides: TGTGCCAGCAGTTCACAGGGGGCGCCGGGCGAGCAGTACTTC. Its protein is CASSSQGAPGEQYF.

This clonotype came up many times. CDR3 amino acids: CASSQDWPAEKLFF. CDR3 bases: TGTGCCAGCAGCCAAGACTGGCCAGCTGAAAAACTGTTTTTT. The chain joins TRBV3-1 to TRBJ1-4, with D hard to call. The CDR3 runs to 14 residues. Trimming cost V 0 bases and J 7 bases, with 9 bases left between them. Germline CDR1 is LGHDT and CDR2 is YNNKEL (reference sequence).

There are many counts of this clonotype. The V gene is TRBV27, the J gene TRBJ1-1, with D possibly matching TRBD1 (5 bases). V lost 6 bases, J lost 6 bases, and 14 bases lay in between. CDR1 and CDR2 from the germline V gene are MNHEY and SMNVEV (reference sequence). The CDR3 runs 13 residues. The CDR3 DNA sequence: TGTGCCAGCAGCCCCGCGGGACGGGCTGAAGCTTTCTTT. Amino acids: CASSPAGRAEAFF.

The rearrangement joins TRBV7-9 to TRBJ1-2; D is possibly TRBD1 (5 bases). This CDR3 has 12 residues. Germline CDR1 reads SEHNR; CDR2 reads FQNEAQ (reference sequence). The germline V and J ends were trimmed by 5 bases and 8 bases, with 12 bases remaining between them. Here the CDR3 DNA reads TGTGCCAGCAGCAGACCGGGGCAAGGCTACACCTTC. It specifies CASSRPGQGYTF.

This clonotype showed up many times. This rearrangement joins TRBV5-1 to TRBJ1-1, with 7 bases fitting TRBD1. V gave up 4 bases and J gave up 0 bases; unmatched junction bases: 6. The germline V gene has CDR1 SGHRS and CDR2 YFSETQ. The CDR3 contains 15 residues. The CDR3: CASSPQGSVNTEAFF. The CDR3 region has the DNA TGCGCCAGCAGCCCACAGGGGTCTGTGAACACTGAAGCTTTCTTT.

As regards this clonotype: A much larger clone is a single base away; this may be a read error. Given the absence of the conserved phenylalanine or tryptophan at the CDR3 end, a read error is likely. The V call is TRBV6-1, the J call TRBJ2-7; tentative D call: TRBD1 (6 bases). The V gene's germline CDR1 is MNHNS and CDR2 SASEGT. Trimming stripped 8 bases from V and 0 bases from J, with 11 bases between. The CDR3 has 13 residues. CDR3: CASLDSFSYEQYL. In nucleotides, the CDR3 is TGTGCCAGCTTGGACAGTTTCTCCTACGAGCAGTACCTC.

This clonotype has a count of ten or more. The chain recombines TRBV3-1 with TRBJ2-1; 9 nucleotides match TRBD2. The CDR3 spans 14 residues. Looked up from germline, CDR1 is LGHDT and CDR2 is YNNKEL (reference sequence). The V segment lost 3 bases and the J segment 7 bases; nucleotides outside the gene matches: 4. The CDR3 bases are TGTGCCAGCAGCCACGGCCTAGCGGGGAATGAGCAGTTCTTC. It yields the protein CASSHGLAGNEQFF.

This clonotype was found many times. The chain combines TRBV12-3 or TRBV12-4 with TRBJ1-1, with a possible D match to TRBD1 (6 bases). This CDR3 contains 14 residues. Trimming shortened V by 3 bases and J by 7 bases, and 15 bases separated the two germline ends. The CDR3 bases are TGTGCCAGCAGTTTGGACAGCCTCCGGATTGAAGCTTTCTTT. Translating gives CASSLDSLRIEAFF.

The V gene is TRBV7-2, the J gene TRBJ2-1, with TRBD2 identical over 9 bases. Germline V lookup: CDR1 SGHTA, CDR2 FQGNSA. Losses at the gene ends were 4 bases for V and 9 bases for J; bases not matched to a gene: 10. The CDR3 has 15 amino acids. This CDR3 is CASSSAGGGAVEQFF. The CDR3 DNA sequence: TGTGCCAGCAGCTCCGCGGGCGGGGGGGCCGTTGAGCAGTTCTTC.